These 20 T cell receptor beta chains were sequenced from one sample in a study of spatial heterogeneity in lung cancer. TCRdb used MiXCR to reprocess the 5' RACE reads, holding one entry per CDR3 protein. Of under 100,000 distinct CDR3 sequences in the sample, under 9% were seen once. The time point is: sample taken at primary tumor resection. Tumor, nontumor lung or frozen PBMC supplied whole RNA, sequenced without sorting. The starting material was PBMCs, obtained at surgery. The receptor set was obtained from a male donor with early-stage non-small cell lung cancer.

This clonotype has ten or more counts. This chain's CDR3 is CAISEAGYEQYF. In nucleotides, the CDR3 is TGTGCCATCAGTGAGGCGGGCTACGAGCAGTACTTC. J is TRBJ2-7 and V is TRBV10-3; weak D call: TRBD2 (5 bases). The germline V gene has CDR1 ENHRY and CDR2 SYGVKD. V was trimmed by 2 bases and J by 3 bases, leaving 5 bases between them. This CDR3 is built from 12 residues.

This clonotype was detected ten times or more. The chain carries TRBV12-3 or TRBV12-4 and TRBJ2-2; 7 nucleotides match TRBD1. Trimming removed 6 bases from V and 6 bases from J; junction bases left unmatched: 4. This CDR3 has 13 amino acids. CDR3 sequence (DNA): TGTGCCAGCAGCCCCGGACAGGCCGGGGAGCTGTTTTTT. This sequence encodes CASSPGQAGELFF.

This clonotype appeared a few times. The CDR3 sequence: CSPRTEETQYF. CDR3 nucleotide sequence: TGCAGCCCCCGGACAGAAGAGACCCAGTACTTC. The chain joins TRBV29-1 to TRBJ2-5; a possible D gene is TRBD1 (6 bases). V lost 8 bases and J 3 bases, leaving 10 bases between the germline ends. Germline-derived CDR1 and CDR2 are SQVTM and ANQGSEA. This CDR3 region has 11 residues.

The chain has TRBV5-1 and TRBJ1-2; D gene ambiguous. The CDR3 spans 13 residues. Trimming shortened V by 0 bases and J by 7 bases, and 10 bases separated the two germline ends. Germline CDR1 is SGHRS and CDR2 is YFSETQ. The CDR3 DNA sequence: TGCGCCAGCAGCTTGGAAGGGAGTCGTGGCTACACCTTC. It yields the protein CASSLEGSRGYTF.

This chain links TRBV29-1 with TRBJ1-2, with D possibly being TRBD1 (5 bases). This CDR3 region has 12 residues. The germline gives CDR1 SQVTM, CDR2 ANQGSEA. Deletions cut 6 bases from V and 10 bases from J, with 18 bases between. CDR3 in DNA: TGCAGCGTAGACATGGACACTCAGGACTACACCTTC. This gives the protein CSVDMDTQDYTF.

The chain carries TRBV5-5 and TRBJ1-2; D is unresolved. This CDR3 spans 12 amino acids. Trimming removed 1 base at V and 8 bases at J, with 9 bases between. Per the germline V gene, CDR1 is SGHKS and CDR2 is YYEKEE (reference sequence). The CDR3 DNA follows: TGTGCCAGCAGCTTGAGGGCGAACGGCTACACCTTC. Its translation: CASSLRANGYTF.

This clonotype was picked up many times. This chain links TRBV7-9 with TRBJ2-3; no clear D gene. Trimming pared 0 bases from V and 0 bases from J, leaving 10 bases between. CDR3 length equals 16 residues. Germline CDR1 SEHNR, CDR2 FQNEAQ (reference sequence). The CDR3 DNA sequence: TGTGCCAGCAGCTTAGCTACTGTGGCTAGCACAGATACGCAGTATTTT. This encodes CASSLATVASTDTQYF.

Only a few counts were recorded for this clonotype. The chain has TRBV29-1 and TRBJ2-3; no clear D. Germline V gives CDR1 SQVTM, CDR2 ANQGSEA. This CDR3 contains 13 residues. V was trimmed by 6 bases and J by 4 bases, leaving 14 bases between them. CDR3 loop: CSVTLDVADTQYF. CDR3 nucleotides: TGCAGCGTCACCCTGGATGTGGCAGATACGCAGTATTTT.

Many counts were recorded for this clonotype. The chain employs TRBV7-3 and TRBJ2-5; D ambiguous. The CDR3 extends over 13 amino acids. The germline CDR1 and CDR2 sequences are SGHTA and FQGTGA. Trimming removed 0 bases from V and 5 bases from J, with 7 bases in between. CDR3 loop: CASSLTYGETQYF. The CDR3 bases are TGTGCCAGCAGCTTAACGTACGGGGAGACCCAGTACTTC.

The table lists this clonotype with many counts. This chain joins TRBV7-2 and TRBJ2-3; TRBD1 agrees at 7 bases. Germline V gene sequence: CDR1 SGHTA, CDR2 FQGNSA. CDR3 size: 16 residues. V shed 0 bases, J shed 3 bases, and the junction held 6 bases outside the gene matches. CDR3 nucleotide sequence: TGTGCCAGCAGCTTAGCTTCAGGGGGTAGTACAGATACGCAGTATTTT. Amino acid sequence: CASSLASGGSTDTQYF.

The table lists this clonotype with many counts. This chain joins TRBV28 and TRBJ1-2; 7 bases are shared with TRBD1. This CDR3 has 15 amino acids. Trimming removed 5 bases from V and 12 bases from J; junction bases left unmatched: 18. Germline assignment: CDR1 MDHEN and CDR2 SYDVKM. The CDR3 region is CASSLSGFQGVEDTF. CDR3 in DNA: TGTGCCAGCAGTCTAAGCGGTTTCCAGGGGGTAGAAGACACCTTC.

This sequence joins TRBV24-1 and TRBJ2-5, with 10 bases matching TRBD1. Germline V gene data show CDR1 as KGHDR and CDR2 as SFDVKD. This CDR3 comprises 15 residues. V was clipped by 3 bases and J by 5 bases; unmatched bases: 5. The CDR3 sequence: CATSDGTGAMETQYF. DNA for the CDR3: TGTGCCACCAGTGATGGGACAGGGGCGATGGAGACCCAGTACTTC.

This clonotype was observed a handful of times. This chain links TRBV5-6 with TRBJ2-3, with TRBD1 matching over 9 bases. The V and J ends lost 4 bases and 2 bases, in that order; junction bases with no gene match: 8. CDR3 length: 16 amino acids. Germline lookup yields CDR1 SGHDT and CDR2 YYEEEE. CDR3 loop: CASSPGTGKFTDTQYF. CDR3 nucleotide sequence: TGTGCCAGCAGCCCTGGGACAGGGAAGTTCACAGATACGCAGTATTTT.

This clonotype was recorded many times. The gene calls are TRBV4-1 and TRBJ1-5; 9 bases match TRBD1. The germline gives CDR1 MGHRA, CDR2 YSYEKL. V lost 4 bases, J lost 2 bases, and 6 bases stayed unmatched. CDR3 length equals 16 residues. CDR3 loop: CASSPYRGPGNQPQHF. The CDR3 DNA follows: TGCGCCAGCAGCCCGTACAGGGGGCCGGGCAATCAGCCCCAGCATTTT.

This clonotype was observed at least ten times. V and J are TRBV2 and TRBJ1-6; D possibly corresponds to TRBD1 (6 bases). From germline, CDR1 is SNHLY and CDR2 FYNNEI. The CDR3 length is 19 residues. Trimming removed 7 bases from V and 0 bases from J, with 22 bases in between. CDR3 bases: TGTGCCAGCACCGATGACGGGGGCGCGGGGAACTCCTATAATTCACCCCTCCACTTT. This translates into CASTDDGGAGNSYNSPLHF.

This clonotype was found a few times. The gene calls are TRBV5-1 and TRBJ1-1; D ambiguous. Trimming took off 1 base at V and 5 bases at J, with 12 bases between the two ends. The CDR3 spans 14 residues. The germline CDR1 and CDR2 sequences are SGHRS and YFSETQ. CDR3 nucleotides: TGCGCCAGCAGCTTGAAAGGAGAAGGAACTGAAGCTTTCTTT. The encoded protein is CASSLKGEGTEAFF.

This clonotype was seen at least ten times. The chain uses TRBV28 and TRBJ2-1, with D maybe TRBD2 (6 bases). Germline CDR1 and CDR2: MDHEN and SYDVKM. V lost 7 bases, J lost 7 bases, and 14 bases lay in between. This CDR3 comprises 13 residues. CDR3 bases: TGTGCCAGCATTCCCGGGAGTAGGAATGAGCAGTTCTTC. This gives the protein CASIPGSRNEQFF.

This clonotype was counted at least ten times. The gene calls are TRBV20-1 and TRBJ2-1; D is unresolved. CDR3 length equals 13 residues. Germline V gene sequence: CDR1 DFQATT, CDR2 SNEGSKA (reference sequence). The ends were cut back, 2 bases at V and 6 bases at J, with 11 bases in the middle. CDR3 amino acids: CSARISGFNEQFF. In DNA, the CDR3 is TGCAGTGCTAGAATCAGTGGGTTCAATGAGCAGTTCTTC.

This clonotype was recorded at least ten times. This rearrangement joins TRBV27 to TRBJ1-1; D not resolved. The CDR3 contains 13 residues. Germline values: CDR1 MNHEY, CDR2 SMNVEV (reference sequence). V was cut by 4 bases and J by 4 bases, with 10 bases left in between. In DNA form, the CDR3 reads TGTGCCAGCAGTTCCTTGGGAGCCACTGAAGCTTTCTTT. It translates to CASSSLGATEAFF.

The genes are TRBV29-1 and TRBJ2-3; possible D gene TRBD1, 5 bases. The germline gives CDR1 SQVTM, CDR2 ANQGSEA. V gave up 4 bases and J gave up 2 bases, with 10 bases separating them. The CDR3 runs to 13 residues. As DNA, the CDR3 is TGCAGCGTTGTCCAGGGCTACACAGATACGCAGTATTTT. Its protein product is CSVVQGYTDTQYF.